These T cell receptor beta chains were read from a single sample in a study of blood T cell repertoires in COVID-19. TCRdb's copy holds only in-frame clones and misses some; the assay was immunoSEQ multiplex PCR. The data contain about 360,000 clones, around 90% of them seen just once; the ten biggest clones take up approximately 2.1%. The sample consisted of PBMCs or T cells enriched from blood (not recorded which). All receptors derive from a woman aged 35 to 49 with acute COVID-19. Each CDR3 is given without its conserved first and last residue. Each record gives: V gene, J gene, CDR3 protein.

v_call: TRBV7-2
j_call: TRBJ1-4
cdr3_aa: ASSWSTGSGEKLF

v_call: TRBV9
j_call: TRBJ1-2
cdr3_aa: ASSVDGGGGRRGYT

v_call: TRBV2
j_call: TRBJ1-4
cdr3_aa: ASREEQGLREKLF

v_call: TRBV12-3/TRBV12-4
j_call: TRBJ1-5
cdr3_aa: ASSWDNNQPQH

v_call: TRBV9
j_call: TRBJ1-2
cdr3_aa: ASSVDRYGYT

v_call: TRBV5-1
j_call: TRBJ2-3
cdr3_aa: ASSLASPDTQY

v_call: TRBV19
j_call: TRBJ1-5
cdr3_aa: ASNSGTGYSNQPQH

v_call: TRBV5-1
j_call: TRBJ2-1
cdr3_aa: ASSLVGGAEHNEQF

v_call: TRBV11-2
j_call: TRBJ2-2
cdr3_aa: ASSRALGGGELF

v_call: TRBV5-1
j_call: TRBJ2-7
cdr3_aa: ASSLRQGLSYEQY

v_call: TRBV27
j_call: TRBJ1-1
cdr3_aa: ASSFFSRGNTEAF

v_call: TRBV4-2
j_call: TRBJ1-3
cdr3_aa: ASSLGTGDTIY

v_call: TRBV21-1
j_call: TRBJ2-7
cdr3_aa: ASRSSGGGFEQY